These T cell receptor beta chains were read from a single sample in a study of vaccination effects on CD4 cells after COVID-19. TCRdb's table, derived via immunoSEQ multiplex PCR, lists solely in-frame clones and lacks some. Of under 35,000 clones listed, 74% were seen once; the top ten hold about 15%. For these receptors, no antigen is known. Sample: CD4+ T cells from PBMCs cultured without peptide, taken after COVID-19 vaccination. These receptors were obtained from a human donor who received a COVID-19 vaccine. The CDR3 runs from the conserved cysteine through the conserved F or W. The order of the fields is J gene, clone size, D gene, V gene, CDR3 DNA, CDR3 protein. D genes are given only for firm matches. Only some rows state a clone size, as once, few, many or a class for expanded clones.

J gene: TRBJ1-3; clone size: NA; D gene: NA; V gene: TRBV21-1; CDR3 DNA: TGTGCCAGCAGCACCCCAGCAAAGGGGGGGAGAGACAGGGGGACAAACACCATATATTTT; CDR3 protein: CASSTPAKGGRDRGTNTIYF
J gene: TRBJ2-2; clone size: few; D gene: NA; V gene: TRBV6-5; CDR3 DNA: TGTGCCGTACAAAGAGGGAAACACGGCACCGGGGAGCTGTTTTTT; CDR3 protein: CAVQRGKHGTGELFF
J gene: TRBJ2-3; clone size: NA; D gene: TRBD2; V gene: TRBV11-2; CDR3 DNA: TGTGCCAGCAGCTTAGGACTAGCGGGGGCCACAGATACGCAGTATTTT; CDR3 protein: CASSLGLAGATDTQYF
J gene: TRBJ1-2; clone size: NA; D gene: TRBD1; V gene: TRBV2; CDR3 DNA: TGTGCCAGCAGCGGAGGACAGGGGGGCTACACCTTC; CDR3 protein: CASSGGQGGYTF
J gene: TRBJ2-2; clone size: once; D gene: TRBD2; V gene: TRBV7-2; CDR3 DNA: TGTGCCAGCAGCCTGACTAGCGGGGCGAACACCGGGGAGCTGTTTTTT; CDR3 protein: CASSLTSGANTGELFF
J gene: TRBJ1-1; clone size: NA; D gene: NA; V gene: TRBV30; CDR3 DNA: TGTGCCTGGAGTTCACAGCATCCTGAAGCTTTCTTT; CDR3 protein: CAWSSQHPEAFF
J gene: TRBJ1-3; clone size: few; D gene: TRBD1; V gene: TRBV11-2; CDR3 DNA: TGTGCCAGCAGCCCGACAGGGCCTGGAAACACCATATATTTT; CDR3 protein: CASSPTGPGNTIYF
J gene: TRBJ2-3; clone size: NA; D gene: NA; V gene: TRBV5-5; CDR3 DNA: TGTGCCAGCAGCTTGGGAGAAGGGGGAGATACGCAGTATTTT; CDR3 protein: CASSLGEGGDTQYF
J gene: TRBJ1-6; clone size: NA; D gene: NA; V gene: TRBV27; CDR3 DNA: TGTGCCAGCAGCTACACCCCGCTGGGGGCAGGGTCACCCCTCCACTTT; CDR3 protein: CASSYTPLGAGSPLHF
J gene: TRBJ1-5; clone size: NA; D gene: NA; V gene: TRBV4-1; CDR3 DNA: TGCGCCAGCAGCCAACCCGGGGACCTGGGGAATCAGCCCCAGCATTTT; CDR3 protein: CASSQPGDLGNQPQHF
J gene: TRBJ2-3; clone size: NA; D gene: NA; V gene: TRBV5-1; CDR3 DNA: TGCGCCAGCAGCCCCCGGGACTCGAGAACAGATACGCAGTATTTT; CDR3 protein: CASSPRDSRTDTQYF
J gene: TRBJ1-2; clone size: NA; D gene: NA; V gene: TRBV29-1; CDR3 DNA: TGCAGCGTTGCCGGAACCGAGGGGTCCTATGGCTACACCTTC; CDR3 protein: CSVAGTEGSYGYTF
J gene: TRBJ2-6; clone size: NA; D gene: NA; V gene: TRBV6-6; CDR3 DNA: TGTGCCAGCTCCCCTGGGGCCAACGTCCTGACTTTC; CDR3 protein: CASSPGANVLTF
J gene: TRBJ1-5; clone size: few; D gene: TRBD1; V gene: TRBV7-2; CDR3 DNA: TGTGCCAGCAGCTCGACAGGGGGCAATCAGCCCCAGCATTTT; CDR3 protein: CASSSTGGNQPQHF
J gene: TRBJ2-3; clone size: once; D gene: NA; V gene: TRBV7-9; CDR3 DNA: TGTGCCAGCAGCCTAGACACAGATACGCAGTATTTT; CDR3 protein: CASSLDTDTQYF
J gene: TRBJ1-6; clone size: NA; D gene: TRBD1; V gene: TRBV6-5; CDR3 DNA: TGTGCCAGCAGTTACCTTGACAGGGGCAATTCACCCCTCCACTTT; CDR3 protein: CASSYLDRGNSPLHF
J gene: TRBJ2-7; clone size: once; D gene: TRBD1; V gene: TRBV9; CDR3 DNA: TGTGCCAGCAGCGCAACCGGGACAGGGATGTCCGAGCAGTACTTC; CDR3 protein: CASSATGTGMSEQYF
J gene: TRBJ2-1; clone size: NA; D gene: TRBD1; V gene: TRBV6-2/TRBV6-3; CDR3 DNA: TGTGCCAGCAGTCACCGGGACAGCCAGTTCTTC; CDR3 protein: CASSHRDSQFF
J gene: TRBJ1-1; clone size: NA; D gene: TRBD1; V gene: TRBV27; CDR3 DNA: TGTGCCAGCAGTACGGACAGGGACACTGAAGCTTTCTTT; CDR3 protein: CASSTDRDTEAFF
J gene: TRBJ1-2; clone size: NA; D gene: NA; V gene: TRBV6-2/TRBV6-3; CDR3 DNA: TGTGCCAGCAGTTACTCGGACCTTACTAACTATGGCTACACCTTC; CDR3 protein: CASSYSDLTNYGYTF
J gene: TRBJ1-6; clone size: few; D gene: NA; V gene: TRBV4-1; CDR3 DNA: TGCGCCAGCAGCCAAGGGGAGACAGTAAATTCACCCCTCCACTTT; CDR3 protein: CASSQGETVNSPLHF
J gene: TRBJ2-7; clone size: NA; D gene: NA; V gene: TRBV11-2; CDR3 DNA: TGTGCCAGCAGCTTAGCTCGCTCGCAGGGTGGTGCCTACGAGCAGTACTTC; CDR3 protein: CASSLARSQGGAYEQYF
J gene: TRBJ1-3; clone size: NA; D gene: NA; V gene: TRBV28; CDR3 DNA: TGTGCCAGCAGTTCTTGGGGAGATTTAAGCTCTGGAAACACCATATATTTT; CDR3 protein: CASSSWGDLSSGNTIYF